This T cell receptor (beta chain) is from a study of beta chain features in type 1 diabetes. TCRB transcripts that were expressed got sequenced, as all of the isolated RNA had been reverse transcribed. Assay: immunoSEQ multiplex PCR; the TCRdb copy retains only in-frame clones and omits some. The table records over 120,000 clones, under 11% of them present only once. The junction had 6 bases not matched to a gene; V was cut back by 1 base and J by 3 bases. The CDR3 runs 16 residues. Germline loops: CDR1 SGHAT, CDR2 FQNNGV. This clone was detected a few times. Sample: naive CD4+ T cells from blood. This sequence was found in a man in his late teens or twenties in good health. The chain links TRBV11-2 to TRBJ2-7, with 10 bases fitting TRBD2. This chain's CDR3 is CASSLALASGGYEQYF. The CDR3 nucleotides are TGTGCCAGCAGCTTAGCGTTGGCTAGCGGGGGCTACGAGCAGTACTTC.